Listed below are T cell receptor beta chains from one sample, sequenced in a study of blood T cell repertoires in COVID-19. The assay was immunoSEQ multiplex PCR, and TCRdb's table has in-frame clones only and misses some. The sample yields about 290,000 clones, 80% to 90% seen once. Sequencing was performed on peripheral blood. These TCRs come from a young woman with active or convalescent COVID-19. Each CDR3 is given with its conserved first and last residue.

j_call v_call cdr3_aa
TRBJ2-1 TRBV3-1/TRBV3-2 CASSPASLISGGLKSNEQFF
TRBJ1-2 TRBV6-5 CASPKEQGGDDGYTF
TRBJ1-2 TRBV19 CASTPAVGAANYGYTF
TRBJ2-6 TRBV4-3 CASSQERRGGGLSGANVLTF
TRBJ2-2 TRBV4-1 CASSQGLSGELFF
TRBJ2-2 TRBV7-6 CASSLAAGPGPYTGELFF
TRBJ1-6 TRBV2 CASSPGTGDSPLHF
TRBJ1-2 TRBV6-4 CASSPQGGNGYTF
TRBJ2-2 TRBV7-3 CASSPPGGNTGELFF
TRBJ1-1 TRBV5-1 CASSFTGDLFYTEAFF
TRBJ2-1 TRBV4-1 CASSQQALTGAGEQFF
TRBJ2-1 TRBV7-3 CASSLTAGGYNEQFF
TRBJ1-1 TRBV5-4 CASSLRGGGWVNTEAFF
TRBJ2-1 TRBV27 CASSTRTGQGGNEQFF
TRBJ1-6 TRBV7-8 CASGPSSYNSPLHF
TRBJ1-6 TRBV18 CASSRLTGGLQNSPLHF
TRBJ2-7 TRBV4-2 CASSQEGSRGLSYEQYF
TRBJ1-1 TRBV19 CASSIYHGNTEAFF
TRBJ2-5 TRBV5-6 CASSLSSGETQYF
TRBJ1-5 TRBV19 CARTRQGADYQPQHF
TRBJ2-3 TRBV7-2 CASSETHKPTDTQYF
TRBJ1-2 TRBV2 CASSYPGQGSRAGDGYTF
TRBJ2-5 TRBV25-1 CASSEWGQAETQYF
TRBJ2-5 TRBV2 CASSVDWATQYF
TRBJ2-7 TRBV24-1 CATSDPGQSHEQYF
TRBJ2-3 TRBV27 CASSLSVAGTQYF
TRBJ1-6 TRBV6-4 CASSDRQNNSPLHF
TRBJ1-2 TRBV3-1/TRBV3-2 CASSQRENGYTF
TRBJ1-5 TRBV19 CASSIRGNQPQHF
TRBJ2-7 TRBV5-5 CASSTLPMDRGTYEQYF
TRBJ1-3 TRBV6-5 CASSRQGALGNTIYF
TRBJ2-1 TRBV13 CASGDRGFDEQFF
TRBJ1-1 TRBV18 CASSEQGQGHTEAFF
TRBJ1-3 TRBV9 CASKGGSGNTIYF
TRBJ2-1 TRBV15 CATSRRRQVLYNEQFF
TRBJ2-1 TRBV7-3 CASSLTGTGAYNEQFF
TRBJ2-7 TRBV4-1 CASSHAGTLYEQYF
TRBJ2-7 TRBV6-5 CASSSLAGGVYEQYF
TRBJ1-2 TRBV14 CASSLQQGAQVYDYGYTF
TRBJ2-3 TRBV28 CASNTMYRGRNTQYF
TRBJ1-4 TRBV19 CATSGATNEKLFF
TRBJ1-1 TRBV3-1/TRBV3-2 CASSQVGGGVDTEAFF
TRBJ1-1 TRBV28 CASTMNIDRARTEAFF
TRBJ2-5 TRBV7-8 CASSSSQGRGQETQYF
TRBJ2-2 TRBV19 CASSTSGLAGELFF
TRBJ1-5 TRBV24-1 CATSDGTLGRGQPQHF
TRBJ2-3 TRBV2 CASTGVATDTQYF
TRBJ2-3 TRBV6-4 CASSVSSSTDTQYF
TRBJ1-2 TRBV5-4 CASSPGQILLGSNYGYTF